The sequence of this T cell receptor beta chain was determined in a study of early T cells in non-severe SARS-CoV-2 infection. At the level of the study: The study sequenced bulk RNA from unsorted whole blood, with chains unpaired.

Notes on the study in general: Clonotype matching in VDJdb favored anti-spike CD8 responses and did not capture private and CD4 specificities.

Individual cDNA molecules were tagged with unique molecular identifiers. Each CDR3 protein gets one entry after TCRdb re-called the 5' RACE reads with MiXCR. This table has tens of thousands of distinct CDR3 sequences, more than 4% appearing once. The germline gives CDR1 SGHTA, CDR2 FQGNSA. V lost 3 bases, J lost 6 bases, and 15 bases lay in between. The CDR3 runs to 14 residues. This clonotype was counted ten times or more. The antigen remains unidentified. Source material: whole blood. The sequence came from an adult who was a healthcare worker with PCR-confirmed SARS-CoV-2 infection or an uninfected control (not recorded which). V usage is TRBV7-2 and J usage is TRBJ2-7; TRBD2 might be the D (6 bases). The CDR3 DNA reads as TGTGCCAGCAGCTTCCATGGGCGGGGACGCGAGCAGTACTTC. Its translation is CASSFHGRGREQYF.